This TCR beta chain originates from a study of CD8 T cell repertoires and HIV-1 epitope variants. Here immunoSEQ multiplex PCR was the method, and the copy in TCRdb shows in-frame clones only, minus some. The table shows 95,000 or so clones, with around 75% occurring only once. Trimming removed 0 bases at V and 2 bases at J, with 12 bases between. The CDR3 consists of 15 residues. Germline V CDR1 and CDR2: SGHRS, YFSETQ. The gene calls are TRBV5-1 and TRBJ2-7, with D perhaps assigned TRBD1 or TRBD2 (5 bases each). What was sequenced was uncultured baseline CD8+ T cells from peripheral blood mononuclear cells (PBMCs). The sequence derives from a male donor with HIV. This CDR3 reads CASSLDRGRAYEQYF. CDR3 bases: TGCGCCAGCAGCTTGGATCGGGGCCGTGCCTACGAGCAGTACTTC.